This T cell receptor (beta chain) was found in a study of shared clonotypes between healthy human individuals. Repertoires were generated with immunoSEQ multiplex PCR, while TCRdb's copy carries only in-frame clones and drops some. The sample contains about 470,000 clones, around 79% of which appear only once. Germline V lookup: CDR1 MNHNS, CDR2 SASEGT. The CDR3 length is 13 residues. V lost 7 bases and J lost 4, with 13 bases in between. Sequencing used PBMCs. This chain uses TRBV6-1 with TRBJ2-5; possible D gene TRBD2, 5 bases. The sequence was collected from a woman aged 40 to 50 in good health. Some clones in this sample may be carry-over from other donors' samples. The CDR3 region is CASTLREGETQYF. The DNA for the CDR3 is TGTGCCAGCACTCTGAGAGAGGGAGAGACCCAGTACTTC.